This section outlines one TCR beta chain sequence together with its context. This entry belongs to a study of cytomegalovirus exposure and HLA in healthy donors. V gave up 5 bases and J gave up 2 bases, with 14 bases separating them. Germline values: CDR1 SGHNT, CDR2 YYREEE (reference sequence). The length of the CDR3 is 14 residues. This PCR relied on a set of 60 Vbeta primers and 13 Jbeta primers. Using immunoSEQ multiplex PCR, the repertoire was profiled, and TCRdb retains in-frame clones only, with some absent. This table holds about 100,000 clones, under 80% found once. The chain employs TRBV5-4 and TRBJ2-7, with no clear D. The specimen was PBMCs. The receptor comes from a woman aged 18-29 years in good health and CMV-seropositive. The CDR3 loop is CASRTDTATYEQYF. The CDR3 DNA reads TGTGCCAGCAGAACTGATACCGCCACCTACGAGCAGTACTTC. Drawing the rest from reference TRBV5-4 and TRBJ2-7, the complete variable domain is ETGVTQSPTHLIKTRGQQVTLRCSSQSGHNTVSWYQQALGQGPQFIFQYYREEENGRGNFPPRFSGLQFPNYSSELNVNALELDDSALYLCASRTDTATYEQYFGPGTRLTVT.